A single T cell receptor (beta chain) is shown here with its context. The source of the sample is a study of blood T cell repertoires in COVID-19. Clones were read by immunoSEQ multiplex PCR, and TCRdb kept only the in-frame ones, dropping some. The data hold some 87,000 clones, with approximately 91% observed a single time. This TCR was recovered from a woman between 70 and 85 years old with acute or convalescent COVID-19. Sequences were obtained from peripheral blood.

CDR3 sequence: CASSLKSQGVWNYGYTF. The CDR3 DNA sequence: TGTGCCAGCAGTTTAAAATCTCAGGGGGTCTGGAACTATGGCTACACCTTC. This chain links TRBV28 with TRBJ1-2, with 7 nucleotides matching TRBD1. Per the germline V gene, CDR1 is MDHEN and CDR2 is SYDVKM. This CDR3 has 17 residues. Trimming took 2 bases from V and 2 from J; bases not matched to a gene: 11.